Below, 27 T cell receptor beta chains from the same sample are listed, as sequenced in a study of CD8+CD57+ T cells in acquired aplastic anemia listed by TCRdb under 2018. Sequencing instrument: Illumina HiSeq 2000. Profiling of TCR beta VDJ combinations and CDR3 sequences used genomic DNA as the template. TCRdb reprocessing: public reads trimmed at Q25 with fastp, clones called with MiXCR, in-frame beta chains kept. Rows merge per CDR3 protein into single entries with the most common DNA and genes. This sample has over 150,000 distinct CDR3 sequences in its table, and 54% of those were observed once. 16% of the sample is held by the ten biggest clonotypes. The specimen was sorted CD4+, CD8+, or CD8+CD57+ T cells (not recorded which) from PBMCs. Receptors originate from a human donor in good health, serving as a control.

This clonotype was seen only once. The V call is TRBV5-1, the J call TRBJ2-5; D gene ambiguous. Germline V gives CDR1 SGHRS, CDR2 YFSETQ. Trimming stripped 5 bases from V and 1 base from J, with 12 bases between. CDR3 length equals 14 residues. The CDR3 DNA reads as TGCGCCAGCAGTTCCGCCGGGCCCCAAGAGACCCAGTACTTC. Translated: CASSSAGPQETQYF.

This clonotype has ten or more counts. The chain links TRBV19 to TRBJ2-7, with D unresolved. Germline CDR1 LNHDA, CDR2 SQIVND (reference sequence). The CDR3 runs 13 residues. The germline V and J ends were trimmed by 6 bases and 3 bases, with 12 bases remaining between them. CDR3 sequence: CASSLGRNYEQYF. In DNA form, the CDR3 reads TGTGCCAGTAGCCTCGGAAGAAACTACGAGCAGTACTTC.

This clonotype came up many times. The chain combines TRBV7-2 with TRBJ1-1; D is unclear. Between the trimmed V and J ends, which lost 1 base and 1 base, there was a span of 4 bases. The CDR3 totals 13 residues. Germline loops: CDR1 SGHTA, CDR2 FQGNSA. CDR3 coding DNA: TGTGCCAGCAGCTTAGGTCGGAACACTGAAGCTTTCTTT. Its translation: CASSLGRNTEAFF.

This clonotype was recorded many times. The rearrangement joins TRBV13 to TRBJ2-7; D assignment may be TRBD1 or TRBD2 (6 bases each). Trimming cost V 0 bases and J 4 bases, with 13 bases left between them. Germline CDR1 and CDR2: PRHDT and FYEKMQ (reference sequence). CDR3 length: 15 residues. The CDR3 nucleotides read TGTGCCAGCAGCTTAGGGTGGAGGGGGAGGTACGAGCAGTACTTC. It specifies CASSLGWRGRYEQYF.

This clonotype occurred many times. The rearrangement joins TRBV6-5 to TRBJ1-1; 9 nucleotides align to TRBD1. J lost 11 bases, V lost 7 bases, and 11 bases had no gene match. This CDR3 comprises 13 residues. Germline V gives CDR1 MNHEY, CDR2 SVGAGI. CDR3 nucleotides: TGTGCCAGCAACTCGGACAGGGGCCTTTACGCTTTCTTT. This gives the protein CASNSDRGLYAFF.

This clonotype was recorded at least ten times. The chain links TRBV28 to TRBJ2-2; TRBD2 might be the D (6 bases). The CDR3 sequence is 18 residues long. The V gene lost 5 bases and the J gene lost 0 bases, with 19 bases spanning the gap. Germline assignment: CDR1 MDHEN and CDR2 SYDVKM. Here the CDR3 reads CASSPMRLLAANTGELFF. The CDR3 DNA reads TGTGCCAGCAGTCCTATGCGTCTACTAGCAGCGAACACCGGGGAGCTGTTTTTT. The full variable domain, in which reference TRBV28 and TRBJ2-2 provide the parts outside the CDR3, is DVKVTQSSRYLVKRTGEKVFLECVQDMDHENMFWYRQDPGLGLRLIYFSYDVKMKEKGDIPEGYSVSREKKERFSLILESASTNQTSMYLCASSPMRLLAANTGELFFGEGSRLTVL.

The chain uses TRBV3-1 and TRBJ2-5, with TRBD2 matching 8 bases. Germline V gene sequence: CDR1 LGHDT, CDR2 YNNKEL (reference sequence). This CDR3 is built from 15 residues. Trimming took 1 base from V and 5 from J; bases not matched to a gene: 6. In DNA, the CDR3 is TGTGCCAGCAGCCAAGGTCGGGGGGGCGTGGAGACCCAGTACTTC. Translated: CASSQGRGGVETQYF.

In its sample, this clonotype was seen many times. The chain has TRBV20-1 and TRBJ2-7; tentatively, D is TRBD1 or TRBD2 (5 bases each). V was shortened by 3 bases and J by 0 bases, with 9 bases between the two germline ends. The CDR3 is made up of 13 amino acids. The V gene's germline CDR1 is DFQATT and CDR2 SNEGSKA (reference sequence). CDR3 nucleotide sequence: TGCAGTGCTAGCCCGGGACCCTCCTACGAGCAGTACTTC. Protein: CSASPGPSYEQYF.

J is TRBJ1-5 and V is TRBV20-1; D remains unclear. The germline V gene has CDR1 DFQATT and CDR2 SNEGSKA (reference sequence). This CDR3 comprises 14 residues. The V gene lost 1 base and the J gene lost 9 bases, with 16 bases spanning the gap. This CDR3 is CSARGATAGGPQHF. The CDR3 coding sequence is TGCAGTGCTAGAGGCGCGACGGCTGGAGGGCCCCAGCATTTT.

The rearrangement links TRBV7-2 to TRBJ2-7; no firm D call. This CDR3 is 15 amino acids long. V was cut by 1 base and J by 3 bases, with 13 bases left in between. Germline V gene lookup returns CDR1 SGHTA and CDR2 FQGNSA. CDR3 DNA: TGTGCCAGCAGCTTAGGGGCAGGTGGTATCTACGAGCAGTACTTC. Its protein is CASSLGAGGIYEQYF.

V usage is TRBV6-4 and J usage is TRBJ2-1; D not resolved. V lost 6 bases, J lost 5 bases, and 29 bases lay in between. Germline loops: CDR1 MRHNA, CDR2 SNTAGT. CDR3 length: 19 residues. CDR3 protein: CASRPTGLSDSRWDNEQFF. CDR3 in DNA: TGTGCCAGCAGACCTACTGGTTTATCAGACTCTCGGTGGGACAATGAGCAGTTCTTC.

There are many counts of this clonotype. V usage is TRBV5-1 and J usage is TRBJ2-1; D remains ambiguous. Per germline, CDR1 SGHRS and CDR2 YFSETQ. The germline V and J ends were trimmed by 1 base and 5 bases, with 10 bases remaining between them. The CDR3 is 14 amino acids. The CDR3 is CASSLQTFDNEQFF. The CDR3 coding sequence is TGCGCCAGCAGCTTGCAGACCTTCGACAATGAGCAGTTCTTC.

This clonotype was counted ten times or more. V and J are TRBV27 and TRBJ2-1; unclear D gene. CDR3 length: 14 residues. Deletions cut 8 bases from V and 2 bases from J, with 13 bases between. CDR1 and CDR2 (germline): MNHEY, SMNVEV (reference sequence). The DNA of the CDR3 is TGTGCCAGCGCCAAGGTGGCCCCCTACAATGAGCAGTTCTTC. Translating it yields CASAKVAPYNEQFF.

This clonotype was detected a few times. The chain links TRBV20-1 to TRBJ2-2; D is undetermined. The CDR3 is made up of 14 amino acids. V was cut by 0 bases and J by 3 bases, with 8 bases left in between. Germline CDR1 DFQATT, CDR2 SNEGSKA (reference sequence). CDR3 bases: TGCAGTGCTAGAGATTTTAGGGACACCGGGGAGCTGTTTTTT. Translated, it gives CSARDFRDTGELFF.

This chain joins TRBV27 and TRBJ2-7, with 9 positions matching TRBD2. J was trimmed by 3 bases and V by 5 bases; bases with no gene match: 5. Germline assignment: CDR1 MNHEY and CDR2 SMNVEV (reference sequence). The length of the CDR3 is 14 residues. The CDR3 DNA reads as TGTGCCAGCAGTATGAGCGGGAGGTTCTACGAGCAGTACTTC. Translation gives CASSMSGRFYEQYF.

J is TRBJ1-5 and V is TRBV7-6; possibly TRBD1 for D (5 bases). The CDR3 extends over 18 amino acids. CDR1 and CDR2 from the germline V gene are SGHVS and FNYEAQ. V lost 5 bases and J lost 3, with 23 bases in between. DNA of the CDR3: TGTGCCAGCAGCGTGGGGACTTCCGCGGGCCCGTTCAATCAGCCCCAGCATTTT. This codes for CASSVGTSAGPFNQPQHF.

Note on this clonotype: Sequence at one end of the junction differs from germline and may be a read error. The rearrangement uses TRBV2 and TRBJ2-2, with D possibly being TRBD1 or TRBD2 (5 bases each). CDR1 is SNHLY and CDR2 is FYNNEI in the germline V gene. The CDR3 extends over 21 amino acids. The CDR3 DNA sequence: TGTGCCAGCAGTTTATACGGCAGGGTAGACTCACCCCTCAGGGAACACCGGGGAGCTGTTTTT. Protein sequence: CASSLYGRVDSPLREHRGAVF.

The genes are TRBV20-1 and TRBJ2-1, with D hard to call. The CDR3 spans 14 residues. Germline values: CDR1 DFQATT, CDR2 SNEGSKA (reference sequence). V was trimmed by 5 bases and J by 4 bases, leaving 15 bases between them. CDR3 residues: CSAEKSVGYNEQFF. The CDR3 coding sequence is TGCAGTGCTGAGAAGTCTGTGGGTTACAATGAGCAGTTCTTC.

Concerning this clonotype: An end of the junction does not agree with germline; a read error may underlie this. The V call is TRBV7-6, the J call TRBJ1-1; D unresolved. The CDR3 is 14 residues long. CDR1 is SGHVS and CDR2 is FNYEAQ in the germline V gene. The chain's CDR3 is CASSLEPLNTEAFF. The CDR3 region has the DNA TGCGCCAGCAGCTTGGAACCCCTGAACACTGAAGCTTTCTTT.

Comments on this clonotype: One end of the junction does not line up with germline, which may come from a read error. This rearrangement joins TRBV7-2 to TRBJ2-7; 7 nucleotides align to TRBD1. CDR3 length equals 12 residues. Germline CDR1 reads SGHTA; CDR2 reads FQGNSA. CDR3 DNA: TGCGCCAGCAGCCAAGGGGGCAGGGAGCAGTACTTC. Translation gives CASSQGGREQYF.

This clonotype was counted at least ten times. This chain joins TRBV6-6 and TRBJ2-7; possibly TRBD2 for D (5 bases). This CDR3 contains 14 residues. V was trimmed by 0 bases and J by 4 bases, leaving 10 bases between them. Germline CDR1 and CDR2: MNHNY and SVGAGI (reference sequence). The CDR3 bases are TGTGCCAGCAGTTACTCTTCGGGAAGGTACGAGCAGTACTTC. As protein: CASSYSSGRYEQYF.

This clonotype has just one count. The junction differs from germline at one of its ends, possibly a read error. This chain links TRBV28 with TRBJ2-1; TRBD1 is a possible D gene (5 bases). The CDR3 totals 13 residues. Germline assignment: CDR1 MDHEN and CDR2 SYDVKM. The CDR3 sequence is CASSLPQGNGQFF. The DNA for the CDR3 is TGTGCCAGCAGCCTTCCTCAGGGTAATGGGCAGTTCTTC.

The chain couples TRBV2 to TRBJ1-4; no clear D. The V end was cut by 4 bases, the J end by 9 bases, with 15 bases between. This CDR3 is built from 14 residues. Germline assignment: CDR1 SNHLY and CDR2 FYNNEI. The CDR3 DNA is TGTGCCAGCAGTGCAGACGCTATCATCCAAAAACTGTTTTTT. Amino acid sequence: CASSADAIIQKLFF.

V gene TRBV10-3 combines with J gene TRBJ2-3; D may correspond to TRBD1 or TRBD2 (6 bases each). Germline V lookup: CDR1 ENHRY, CDR2 SYGVKD. The length of the CDR3 is 14 residues. Trimming left V 2 bases short and J 5 bases short, with 11 bases between. CDR3 in DNA: TGTGCCATCAGTGAGAGGGGGGAGAGAGATACGCAGTATTTT. Residues: CAISERGERDTQYF.

A word on this clonotype: The junction does not match germline at one end; this may be a read error. The gene calls are TRBV5-4 and TRBJ2-1; 10 nucleotides agree with TRBD1. The CDR3 totals 17 residues. Germline CDR1 and CDR2: SGHNT and YYREEE (reference sequence). CDR3: CGSSLRAGTGVGNEQFF. As DNA, the CDR3 is TGTGGCAGCAGCTTGAGAGCCGGGACAGGGGTAGGGAATGAGCAGTTCTTC. The entire variable domain, with the rest obtained from reference TRBV5-4 and TRBJ2-1, is as follows: ETGVTQSPTHLIKTRGQQVTLRCSSQSGHNTVSWYQQALGQGPQFIFQYYREEENGRGNFPPRFSGLQFPNYSSELNVNALELDDSALYLCGSSLRAGTGVGNEQFFGPGTRLTVL.

This chain uses TRBV12-3 or TRBV12-4 with TRBJ2-2; TRBD1 might be the D (5 bases). CDR3 length: 16 amino acids. Between the trimmed V and J ends, which lost 5 bases and 0 bases, there was a span of 13 bases. The CDR3 bases are TGTGCCAGCAGTACTGCAGGGCACGCGAACACCGGGGAGCTGTTTTTT. Residues: CASSTAGHANTGELFF.

The genes are TRBV5-5 and TRBJ2-7; maybe TRBD1 (5 bases). There are 14 residues in the CDR3. Germline V gene lookup returns CDR1 SGHKS and CDR2 YYEKEE (reference sequence). Trimming removed 4 bases from V and 1 base from J, with 12 bases in between. The CDR3 is CASSGAFGSYEQYV. The CDR3 nucleotides read TGTGCCAGCAGCGGGGCCTTCGGGTCCTACGAGCAGTACGTC.